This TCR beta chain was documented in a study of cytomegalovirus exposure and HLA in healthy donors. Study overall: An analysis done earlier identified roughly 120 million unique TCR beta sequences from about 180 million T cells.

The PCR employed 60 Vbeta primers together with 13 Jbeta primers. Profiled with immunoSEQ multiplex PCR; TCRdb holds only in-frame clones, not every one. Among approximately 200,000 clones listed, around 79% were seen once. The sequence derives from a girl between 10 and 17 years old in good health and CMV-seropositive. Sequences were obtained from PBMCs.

CDR3 nucleotides: TGCGCCAGCAGCCAAGGGACAGCGGTCACCTATAATTCACCCCTCCACTTT. Translating it yields CASSQGTAVTYNSPLHF. The V and J genes are TRBV4-1 and TRBJ1-6, with D tentatively TRBD1 (6 bases). The V gene's germline CDR1 is MGHRA and CDR2 YSYEKL. There are 17 residues in the CDR3. Trimming left V 1 base short and J 2 bases short, with 12 bases between.